Presented here are 11 T cell receptor beta chains from one specimen sequenced in a study of T cell changes during pregnancy in multiple sclerosis. Clones were read by immunoSEQ multiplex PCR, and TCRdb kept only the in-frame ones, dropping some. The sample contains 55,000 to 70,000 clones, roughly 89% of which appear only once. Source: peripheral blood, taken in the third trimester of pregnancy. These receptor sequences come from a female donor in good health, enrolled as a control in a pregnancy study.

This chain links TRBV2 with TRBJ2-7; 7 bases align to TRBD2. The CDR3 is 14 amino acids. V was pared by 3 bases and J by 4 bases, with 6 bases of the junction left unmatched. Germline V gene lookup returns CDR1 SNHLY and CDR2 FYNNEI. CDR3 sequence reads: CASSEGQGGYEQYF. CDR3 DNA sequence: TGTGCCAGCAGTGAGGGGCAGGGAGGGTACGAGCAGTACTTC.

The rearrangement links TRBV6-5 to TRBJ2-1; 8 nucleotides agree with TRBD1. The V segment lost 6 bases and the J segment 2 bases; nucleotides outside the gene matches: 6. CDR3 length: 15 residues. Germline V gene data show CDR1 as MNHEY and CDR2 as SVGAGI. For the CDR3, the DNA is TGTGCCAGCAGCTCCGACAGGGGACCCTACAATGAGCAGTTCTTC. It yields the protein CASSSDRGPYNEQFF.

CDR3 DNA sequence: TGTGCTAGGAGGGGGCCGGCTAAACATAGCAATCAGCCCCAGCATTTT. Protein product: CARRGPAKHSNQPQHF. V gene TRBV7-7 combines with J gene TRBJ1-5, with TRBD1 matching over 7 bases. The CDR3 contains 16 residues. CDR1 SSHAT and CDR2 FNYEAQ come from the germline V gene (reference sequence).

V and J are TRBV6-5 and TRBJ2-7; TRBD1 matches at 7 bases. In germline, CDR1 is MNHEY, CDR2 SVGAGI. This CDR3 spans 14 amino acids. Trimming took 7 bases from V and 0 from J; bases not matched to a gene: 6. The CDR3 DNA reads as TGTGCCAGCACCCAGACAGGGAGCTCCTACGAGCAGTACTTC. This encodes CASTQTGSSYEQYF.

The chain carries TRBV4-3 and TRBJ2-1, with 7 positions matching TRBD2. Germline lookup yields CDR1 LGHNA and CDR2 YSLEER. The V segment lost 5 bases and the J segment 0 bases; nucleotides outside the gene matches: 7. The CDR3 length is 16 residues. CDR3: CASSGSGMSSYNEQFF. The CDR3 DNA is TGCGCCAGCAGCGGGAGCGGGATGAGCTCCTACAATGAGCAGTTCTTC.

The chain couples TRBV7-2 to TRBJ2-5; the match to TRBD2 covers 8 bases. The CDR3 has 15 amino acids. V trimming: 5 bases; J trimming: 7 bases; junction bases outside the gene matches: 12. Germline CDR1 reads SGHTA; CDR2 reads FQGNSA. The CDR3 nucleotides read TGTGCCAGCAGCAGGGGACTAGAGGGCGTGGGGACCCAGTACTTC. Translated: CASSRGLEGVGTQYF. The whole variable domain, remainder taken from reference TRBV7-2 and TRBJ2-5, is GAGVSQSPSNKVTEKGKDVELRCDPISGHTALYWYRQSLGQGLEFLIYFQGNSAPDKSGLPSDRFSAERTGGSVSTLTIQRTQQEDSAVYLCASSRGLEGVGTQYFGPGTRLLVL.

This chain links TRBV7-8 with TRBJ2-7, with 8 positions matching TRBD1. CDR3 length: 16 amino acids. After removal of 5 bases from V and 2 bases from J, the junction contained 11 bases not matched to a gene. Germline V gene data show CDR1 as SGHVS and CDR2 as FQNEAQ. The CDR3 bases are TGTGCCAGCAGCCCTCCGTTACGGACAGGGCCCTACGAGCAGTACTTC. Translation gives CASSPPLRTGPYEQYF.

The chain's CDR3 is CASSQDTVGNTIYF. In DNA, the CDR3 is TGCGCCAGCAGCCAAGATACGGTCGGAAACACCATATATTTT. This sequence joins TRBV4-3 and TRBJ1-3; D unclear. The CDR3 loop spans 14 amino acids. Trimming cost V 0 bases and J 4 bases, with 7 bases left between them. Germline CDR1 LGHNA, CDR2 YSLEER.

The rearrangement uses TRBV4-2 and TRBJ2-5, with a weak D call TRBD1 (6 bases). Per germline, CDR1 LGHNA and CDR2 YNFKEQ. CDR3 length: 15 amino acids. Trimming took off 1 base at V and 5 bases at J, with 14 bases between the two ends. The CDR3, as DNA: TGTGCCAGCAGCCAAGGGTCCGGAACAGGGGAGACCCAGTACTTC. Protein: CASSQGSGTGETQYF.

CDR3 sequence (DNA): TGTGCCAGCTCACCAGGGGGGACGGGCTATGGCTACACCTTC. This codes for CASSPGGTGYGYTF. The gene calls are TRBV18 and TRBJ1-2; a weak D match, TRBD1 (5 bases). Trimming pared 2 bases from V and 4 bases from J, leaving 11 bases between. The CDR3 is 14 amino acids. Germline assignment: CDR1 KGHSH and CDR2 LQKENI.

The chain has TRBV7-9 and TRBJ1-4; D is unclear. CDR3 length: 14 amino acids. The germline V and J ends were trimmed by 0 bases and 4 bases, with 6 bases remaining between them. Germline V gene sequence: CDR1 SEHNR, CDR2 FQNEAQ (reference sequence). The CDR3 DNA follows: TGTGCCAGCAGCTTAGCTCAGAATAATGAAAAACTGTTTTTT. It encodes CASSLAQNNEKLFF.